The 32 T cell receptor beta chains in this list originate from one sample, sequenced in a study of shared clonotypes between healthy human individuals. Clones were sequenced by immunoSEQ multiplex PCR, and TCRdb holds only the in-frame ones, with some missing. Of approximately 88,000 clones listed, 68% are singletons. The sequenced sample consisted of memory CD8+ T cells sorted from blood. Subset noted: CD45RO+ cells pooled with CCR7-negative TemRA cells. These receptors all stem from a man aged 30-40 years in good health.

V gene TRBV10-1 combines with J gene TRBJ2-7, with a possible D match to TRBD2 (5 bases). This CDR3 comprises 13 residues. V was cut by 0 bases and J by 7 bases, with 10 bases left in between. Germline CDR1 reads WNHNN; CDR2 reads SYGVQD (reference sequence). The CDR3, as DNA: TGCGCCAGCAGTGAGTCGACGGGGTGGGAGCAGTACTTC. Translated: CASSESTGWEQYF.

The V gene is TRBV6-5, the J gene TRBJ2-1; no clear D gene. Germline values: CDR1 MNHEY, CDR2 SVGAGI. V lost 8 bases, J lost 2 bases, and 4 bases lay in between. This CDR3 contains 11 residues. CDR3 nucleotides: TGTGCCAGCGGAGCCTACAATGAGCAGTTCTTC. Amino acids: CASGAYNEQFF.

This clone was recorded only once. This sequence joins TRBV10-2 and TRBJ2-3; D is undetermined. The ends were cut back, 3 bases at V and 4 bases at J, with 14 bases in the middle. This CDR3 comprises 15 residues. In germline, CDR1 is WSHSY, CDR2 SAAADI. The chain's CDR3 is CASSDNAPGPDTQYF. CDR3 DNA: TGCGCCAGCAGTGATAATGCCCCTGGGCCAGATACGCAGTATTTT.

This clone was seen repeatedly, ten times or more. The V call is TRBV11-2, the J call TRBJ2-7, with TRBD2 matching over 12 bases. Germline CDR1 reads SGHAT; CDR2 reads FQNNGV. The V segment lost 7 bases and the J segment 3 bases; nucleotides outside the gene matches: 4. This CDR3 is built from 14 residues. CDR3 sequence (DNA): TGTGCCAGCACCCGGACTAGCGGGGACTACGAGCAGTACTTC. Its translation: CASTRTSGDYEQYF.

This clone was observed a single time. The chain couples TRBV5-1 to TRBJ1-1; 8 nucleotides match TRBD1. V shed 0 bases and J 8 bases; nucleotides not matched to a gene: 6. The CDR3 runs to 14 residues. Germline CDR1 is SGHRS and CDR2 is YFSETQ. The CDR3 protein is CASSLEGTGDEAFF. The CDR3 nucleotides read TGCGCCAGCAGCTTGGAAGGGACAGGTGACGAAGCTTTCTTT.

On this clone itself: One end of the junction fails to match germline, which may point to a read error. The rearrangement joins TRBV4-1 to TRBJ1-1; TRBD1 might be the D (6 bases). Germline V gene lookup returns CDR1 MGHRA and CDR2 YSYEKL. The CDR3 spans 15 residues. The DNA for the CDR3 is TGCGCCAGCAGCCAACTACAGGGAGCGAACGCTGAAGCTTTCTTT. The encoded protein is CASSQLQGANAEAFF.

This chain joins TRBV21-1 and TRBJ2-7. TRBV21-1 is marked as a pseudogene. The CDR3 is 19 amino acids. CDR3 in amino acids: CASSIGGWGKRKSSYEQYF. CDR3 DNA sequence: TGTGCCAGCAGCATCGGAGGATGGGGGAAGCGGAAGAGCTCCTACGAGCAGTACTTC.

V is TRBV7-8 and J is TRBJ2-5, with D perhaps matching TRBD2 (6 bases). The CDR3 is 18 amino acids. V lost 5 bases and J 7 bases, leaving 29 bases between the germline ends. Per the germline V gene, CDR1 is SGHVS and CDR2 is FQNEAQ. This chain's CDR3 is CASSASRVAGTGGGTQYF. DNA of the CDR3: TGTGCCAGCAGCGCGTCCCGAGTCGCGGGTACCGGGGGAGGGACCCAGTACTTC.

The genes are TRBV18 and TRBJ2-7, with 9 bases identical to TRBD2. Germline CDR1 KGHSH, CDR2 LQKENI. This CDR3 is 15 amino acids long. Germline trimming cut 5 bases from V and 1 base from J; bases unmatched to any gene: 6. The CDR3 spells CASSARLAESYEQYF. The CDR3 DNA sequence: TGTGCCAGCTCAGCCCGACTAGCGGAGTCCTACGAGCAGTACTTC.

This clone was counted a few times. The chain combines TRBV19 with TRBJ2-2; D is unclear. The CDR3 covers 15 residues. The germline CDR1 and CDR2 sequences are LNHDA and SQIVND (reference sequence). Trimming removed 3 bases from V and 3 bases from J, with 11 bases in between. The CDR3, as DNA: TGTGCCAGTAGTATGTCGCACACCCACACCGGGGAGCTGTTTTTT. Translating gives CASSMSHTHTGELFF. Full variable domain (missing parts from reference TRBV19 and TRBJ2-2): DGGITQSPKYLFRKEGQNVTLSCEQNLNHDAMYWYRQDPGQGLRLIYYSQIVNDFQKGDIAEGYSVSREKKESFPLTVTSAQKNPTAFYLCASSMSHTHTGELFFGEGSRLTVL.

This clone was counted ten times or more. The chain recombines TRBV2 with TRBJ2-1; 8 bases align to TRBD2. Germline lookup yields CDR1 SNHLY and CDR2 FYNNEI. The CDR3 covers 15 residues. After removal of 6 bases from V and 4 bases from J, the junction contained 8 bases not matched to a gene. CDR3 loop: CASSPVRLAYNEQFF. The CDR3 DNA sequence: TGTGCCAGCAGCCCGGTTCGACTAGCGTACAATGAGCAGTTCTTC.

The chain is built from TRBV5-1 and TRBJ2-7; tentative D call: TRBD2 (5 bases). This CDR3 has 15 amino acids. Germline CDR1 SGHRS, CDR2 YFSETQ. The ends were cut back, 0 bases at V and 5 bases at J, with 15 bases in the middle. The CDR3 spells CASSLVRGLVNEQYF. Written as DNA, the CDR3 is TGCGCCAGCAGCTTGGTTCGCGGGTTGGTGAACGAGCAGTACTTC. Looking up the rest from reference TRBV5-1 and TRBJ2-7 gives the full variable domain: KAGVTQTPRYLIKTRGQQVTLSCSPISGHRSVSWYQQTPGQGLQFLFEYFSETQRNKGNFPGRFSGRQFSNSRSEMNVSTLELGDSALYLCASSLVRGLVNEQYFGPGTRLTVT.

The rearrangement links TRBV15 to TRBJ1-3; 7 bases are shared with TRBD1. The germline V gene has CDR1 LNHNV and CDR2 YYDKDF (reference sequence). V lost 0 bases to trimming and J lost 1 base; unmatched junction nucleotides: 3. CDR3 length equals 16 residues. DNA of the CDR3: TGTGCCACCAGCAGAGACCAGGGGGATTCTGGAAACACCATATATTTT. Residues: CATSRDQGDSGNTIYF.

The chain carries TRBV7-9 and TRBJ2-1; TRBD1 agrees at 10 bases. The CDR3 is 19 amino acids. The V segment lost 6 bases and the J segment 0 bases; nucleotides outside the gene matches: 14. Germline CDR1 reads SEHNR; CDR2 reads FQNEAQ (reference sequence). The CDR3 loop reads CASRKRDRGHESSYNEQFF. The CDR3 DNA reads TGTGCCAGCAGAAAGCGGGACAGGGGCCACGAAAGCTCCTACAATGAGCAGTTCTTC. Using reference TRBV7-9 and TRBJ2-1 for the parts outside the CDR3, the full variable domain is DTGVSQNPRHKITKRGQNVTFRCDPISEHNRLYWYRQTLGQGPEFLTYFQNEAQLEKSRLLSDRFSAERPKGSFSTLEIQRTEQGDSAMYLCASRKRDRGHESSYNEQFFGPGTRLTVL.

This clone showed up just a few times. V and J are TRBV25-1 and TRBJ1-1, with 7 bases fitting TRBD1. This CDR3 spans 12 amino acids. Trimming at V came to 8 bases and at J to 1 base, leaving 1 base not matched to a gene. The germline gives CDR1 MGHDK, CDR2 SYGVNS. The DNA of the CDR3 is TGTGCCAGCCGGACAGGGAACACTGAAGCTTTCTTT. Translating it yields CASRTGNTEAFF.

This clone was found a few times. Other nucleotide sequences from this sample produce the same CDR3. V is TRBV4-3 and J is TRBJ2-7; 10 nucleotides line up with TRBD1. Germline V gives CDR1 LGHNA, CDR2 YSLEER. The CDR3 extends over 16 amino acids. After removal of 0 bases from V and 6 bases from J, the junction contained 8 bases not matched to a gene. The DNA for the CDR3 is TGCGCCAGCAGCCAAGATGCGGGGACAGGGGAGGGCGAGCAGTACTTC. Amino acids: CASSQDAGTGEGEQYF.

This chain joins TRBV15 and TRBJ1-1, with TRBD1 as a possible D gene (5 bases). The CDR3 has 13 amino acids. CDR1 LNHNV and CDR2 YYDKDF come from the germline V gene (reference sequence). Trimming cost V 3 bases and J 1 base, with 6 bases left between them. The CDR3 sequence: CATSSQGNTEAFF. The CDR3 nucleotides are TGTGCCACCAGCAGCCAGGGGAACACTGAAGCTTTCTTT. Based on the CDR3 plus reference TRBV15 and TRBJ1-1, the full variable domain is DAMVIQNPRYQVTQFGKPVTLSCSQTLNHNVMYWYQQKSSQAPKLLFHYYDKDFNNEADTPDNFQSRRPNTSFCFLDIRSPGLGDTAMYLCATSSQGNTEAFFGQGTRLTVV.

J is TRBJ2-1 and V is TRBV10-2; D tentatively reads TRBD1 or TRBD2 (5 bases each). Trimming removed 4 bases at V and 9 bases at J, with 7 bases between. CDR3 size: 11 residues. Per the germline V gene, CDR1 is WSHSY and CDR2 is SAAADI. CDR3 in DNA: TGCGCCAGCAGTGTTGGGGGTGAGCAGTTCTTC. Protein sequence: CASSVGGEQFF.

This clone turned up a few times. The J gene is TRBJ2-7, the V gene TRBV28; the D is unclear. CDR1 and CDR2 from the germline V gene are MDHEN and SYDVKM. V was trimmed by 6 bases and J by 2 bases, leaving 8 bases between them. This CDR3 region has 12 residues. CDR3: CASRAGTYEQYF. CDR3 sequence (DNA): TGTGCCAGCAGAGCTGGTACCTACGAGCAGTACTTC.

Sample share makes this clone large. The genes are TRBV25-1 and TRBJ2-1; 8 bases are a match to TRBD1. Trimming cost V 3 bases and J 1 base; bases outside gene matches: 8. The germline V gene encodes CDR1 MGHDK and CDR2 SYGVNS. CDR3 length: 17 residues. CDR3 nucleotides: TGTGCCAGCAGTGACCTAGGACAGGGAAGGTCCTACAATGAGCAGTTCTTC. Encoded protein: CASSDLGQGRSYNEQFF.

This clone was observed once. The junction and the germline gene differ at one end; a read error may be behind it. The V and J genes are TRBV28 and TRBJ1-2; D perhaps matches TRBD1 (5 bases). CDR1 MDHEN and CDR2 SYDVKM come from the germline V gene. This CDR3 has 13 residues. DNA for the CDR3: TGTGCCGGCAGGCGGGGGGGTAACTATGGCTACACCTTC. As protein: CAGRRGGNYGYTF.

The chain combines TRBV29-1 with TRBJ2-7; unclear D gene. Germline CDR1 and CDR2: SQVTM and ANQGSEA. The CDR3 runs 12 residues. The V gene lost 5 bases and the J gene lost 7 bases, with 15 bases spanning the gap. This CDR3 reads CSVNTFPEEQYF. Here the CDR3 DNA reads TGCAGCGTTAATACATTCCCCGAGGAGCAGTACTTC.

The V call is TRBV25-1, the J call TRBJ2-7; possible D gene TRBD2, 5 bases. In germline, CDR1 is MGHDK, CDR2 SYGVNS. Trimming cost V 5 bases and J 3 bases, with 17 bases left between them. The CDR3 is made up of 15 amino acids. The CDR3 bases are TGTGCCAGCAGTTACTCGGGGAGCACAAACTACGAGCAGTACTTC. It encodes CASSYSGSTNYEQYF.

The DNA for the CDR3 is TGTGCCAGCAGTTTAAAACAGAGCTACGAGCAGTACTTC. Translation gives CASSLKQSYEQYF. The rearrangement joins TRBV27 to TRBJ2-7; D not certain. The CDR3 spans 13 residues. CDR1 and CDR2 (germline): MNHEY, SMNVEV (reference sequence). Trimming removed 2 bases at V and 3 bases at J, with 8 bases between.

The sample holds a few counts of this clone. Only one base separates this from a far larger clonotype, so it likely reflects a read error. Other nucleotide sequences from this sample produce the same CDR3. V usage is TRBV25-1 and J usage is TRBJ1-1; unclear D gene. CDR3 length: 13 amino acids. Trimming removed 6 bases from V and 1 base from J, with 9 bases in between. CDR1 and CDR2 from the germline V gene are MGHDK and SYGVNS. The CDR3 loop reads CASSPQRNTEAFF. In DNA, the CDR3 is TGTGCCAGCAGCCCCCAACGGAACACTGAAGCTTTCTTT.

V is TRBV5-8 and J is TRBJ2-1; weak D call: TRBD2 (6 bases). The CDR3 covers 18 residues. The germline V gene encodes CDR1 SGHTS and CDR2 YDEGEE. V shed 2 bases and J shed 2 bases, with 20 bases lying between them. The CDR3 DNA reads TGTGCCAGCAGCTTTGATCTCCGGGACTCCGGCCCCTACAATGAGCAGTTCTTC. This codes for CASSFDLRDSGPYNEQFF.

V usage is TRBV10-1 and J usage is TRBJ2-7, with TRBD2 matching 10 bases. Germline CDR1 WNHNN, CDR2 SYGVQD (reference sequence). V trimming: 3 bases; J trimming: 6 bases; junction bases outside the gene matches: 8. This CDR3 is 15 amino acids long. The CDR3 nucleotides are TGCGCCAGCAGTGAAAGGGCGGTAGCGGGAGGCGAGCAGTACTTC. This translates into CASSERAVAGGEQYF.

The chain is built from TRBV7-3 and TRBJ2-7; D is ambiguous. V lost 5 bases and J lost 6, with 8 bases in between. CDR3 size: 11 residues. Germline loops: CDR1 SGHTA, CDR2 FQGTGA. The CDR3 region has the DNA TGTGCCAGCAGCCCAGAAGTCGAGCAGTACTTC. It yields the protein CASSPEVEQYF.

This clone was seen a single time. V usage is TRBV5-6 and J usage is TRBJ1-3; D remains unclear. V gave up 0 bases and J gave up 1 base, with 11 bases separating them. This CDR3 spans 16 amino acids. Germline V gene lookup returns CDR1 SGHDT and CDR2 YYEEEE. DNA for the CDR3: TGTGCCAGCAGCTTGGCTCCGGGATATTCTGGAAACACCATATATTTT. Its protein is CASSLAPGYSGNTIYF. The whole variable domain, remainder taken from reference TRBV5-6 and TRBJ1-3, is DAGVTQSPTHLIKTRGQQVTLRCSPKSGHDTVSWYQQALGQGPQFIFQYYEEEERQRGNFPDRFSGHQFPNYSSELNVNALLLGDSALYLCASSLAPGYSGNTIYFGEGSWLTVV.

The chain carries TRBV7-9 and TRBJ2-5; D is perhaps TRBD1 (6 bases). V lost 0 bases and J 4 bases, leaving 12 bases between the germline ends. CDR3 length equals 15 residues. CDR1 is SEHNR and CDR2 is FQNEAQ in the germline V gene (reference sequence). CDR3 amino acids: CASSLAQGGVETQYF. CDR3 coding DNA: TGTGCCAGCAGCTTAGCTCAAGGGGGAGTAGAGACCCAGTACTTC.

This clone was observed a handful of times. The sample contains more than one DNA sequence encoding this CDR3. The V gene is TRBV28, the J gene TRBJ2-7, with D uncertain. The CDR3 runs 13 residues. V lost 6 bases and J lost 1, with 10 bases in between. Germline CDR1 MDHEN, CDR2 SYDVKM. CDR3 region: CASSSGVSYEQYF. CDR3 nucleotide sequence: TGTGCCAGCAGCTCTGGGGTATCCTACGAGCAGTACTTC.

The genes are TRBV6-6 and TRBJ2-7; D could derive from TRBD1 or TRBD2 (5 bases each). V gave up 4 bases and J gave up 3 bases, with 13 bases separating them. Germline CDR1 MNHNY, CDR2 SVGAGI (reference sequence). The length of the CDR3 is 14 residues. CDR3 sequence reads: CASSFGTDFYEQYF. The CDR3 DNA is TGTGCCAGCAGTTTCGGGACGGACTTCTACGAGCAGTACTTC.